This TCR beta chain was observed in a study of T cell changes during pregnancy in multiple sclerosis. This CDR3 region has 13 residues. The germline V gene has CDR1 MNHNS and CDR2 SASEGT. V lost 6 bases, J lost 3 bases, and 5 bases stayed unmatched. TCRdb keeps only in-frame clones here, not all; method: immunoSEQ multiplex PCR. The sample lists some 100,000 clones, approximately 92% seen once, with under 1.5% in the top ten. The rearrangement joins TRBV6-1 to TRBJ2-7; 7 positions agree with TRBD1. The TCR sequence derives from a female donor with multiple sclerosis, enrolled in a pregnancy study. Source: peripheral blood, taken in the second trimester of pregnancy. The CDR3 DNA reads TGTGCCAGCAGACAGGGGCCCTTCTACGAGCAGTACTTC. Translation: CASRQGPFYEQYF.